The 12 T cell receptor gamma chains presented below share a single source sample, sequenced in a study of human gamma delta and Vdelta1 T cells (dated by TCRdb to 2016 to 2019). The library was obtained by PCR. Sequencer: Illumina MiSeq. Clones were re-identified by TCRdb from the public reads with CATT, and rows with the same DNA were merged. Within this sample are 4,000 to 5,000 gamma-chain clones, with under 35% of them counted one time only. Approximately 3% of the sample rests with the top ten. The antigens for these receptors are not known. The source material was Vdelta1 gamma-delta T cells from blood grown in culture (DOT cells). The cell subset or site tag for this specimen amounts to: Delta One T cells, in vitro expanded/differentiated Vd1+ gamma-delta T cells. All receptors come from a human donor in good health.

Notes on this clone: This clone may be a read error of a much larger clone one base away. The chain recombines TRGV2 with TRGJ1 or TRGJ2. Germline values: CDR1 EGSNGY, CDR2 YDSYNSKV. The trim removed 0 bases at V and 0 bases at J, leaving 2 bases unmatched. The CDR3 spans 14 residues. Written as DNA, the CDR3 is TGTGCCACCTGGGACGGGGAGAATTATTATAAGAAACTCTTT. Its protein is CATWDGENYYKKLF.

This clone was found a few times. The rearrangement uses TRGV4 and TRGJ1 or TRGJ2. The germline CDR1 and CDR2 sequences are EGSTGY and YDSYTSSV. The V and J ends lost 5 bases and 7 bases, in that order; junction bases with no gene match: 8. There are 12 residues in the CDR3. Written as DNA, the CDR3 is TGTGCCACCTGGGTCTATCGATATAAGAAACTCTTT. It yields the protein CATWVYRYKKLF.

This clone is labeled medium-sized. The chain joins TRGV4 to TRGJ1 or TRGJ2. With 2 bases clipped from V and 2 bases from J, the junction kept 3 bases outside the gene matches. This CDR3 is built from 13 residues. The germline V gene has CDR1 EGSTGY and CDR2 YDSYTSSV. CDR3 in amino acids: CATWDDHYYKKLF. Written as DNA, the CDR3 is TGTGCCACCTGGGATGACCATTATTATAAGAAACTCTTT.

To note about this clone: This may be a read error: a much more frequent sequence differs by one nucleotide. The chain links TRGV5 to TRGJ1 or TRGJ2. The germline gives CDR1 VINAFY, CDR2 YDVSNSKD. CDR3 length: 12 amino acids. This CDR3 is CATRDTYYKKLF. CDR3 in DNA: TGTGCCACCCGGGACACTTATTATAAGAAACTCTTT.

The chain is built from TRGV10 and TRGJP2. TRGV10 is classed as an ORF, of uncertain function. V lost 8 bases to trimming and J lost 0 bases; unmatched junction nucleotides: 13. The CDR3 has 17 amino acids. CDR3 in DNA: TGTGCTGCGTGGGATCCTACTTCTCATAGTAGTGATTGGATCAAGACGTTT. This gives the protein CAAWDPTSHSSDWIKTF.

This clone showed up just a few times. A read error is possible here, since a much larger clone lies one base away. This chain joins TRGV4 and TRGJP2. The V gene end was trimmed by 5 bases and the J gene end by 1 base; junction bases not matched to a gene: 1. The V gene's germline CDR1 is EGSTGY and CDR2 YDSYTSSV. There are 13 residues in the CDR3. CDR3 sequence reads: CATWASSDWIKTF. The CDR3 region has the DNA TGTGCCACCTGGGCTAGTAGTGATTGGATCAAGACGTTT.

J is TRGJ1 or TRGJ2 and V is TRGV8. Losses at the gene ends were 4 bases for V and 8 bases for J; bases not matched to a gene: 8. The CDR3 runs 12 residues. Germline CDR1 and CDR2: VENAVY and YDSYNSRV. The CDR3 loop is CATWDRLNKKLF. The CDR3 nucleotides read TGTGCCACCTGGGACCGGCTGAATAAGAAACTCTTT.

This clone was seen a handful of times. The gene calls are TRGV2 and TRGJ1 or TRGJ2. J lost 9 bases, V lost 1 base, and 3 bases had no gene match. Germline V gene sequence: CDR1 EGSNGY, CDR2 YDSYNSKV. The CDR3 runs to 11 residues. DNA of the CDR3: TGTGCCACCTGGGACGGTTTTAAGAAACTCTTT. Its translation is CATWDGFKKLF.

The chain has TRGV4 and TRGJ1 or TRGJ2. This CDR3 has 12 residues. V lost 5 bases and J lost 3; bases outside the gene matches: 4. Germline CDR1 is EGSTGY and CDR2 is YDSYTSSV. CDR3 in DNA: TGTGCCACCTGGGCTATTTATTATAAGAAACTCTTT. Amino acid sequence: CATWAIYYKKLF.

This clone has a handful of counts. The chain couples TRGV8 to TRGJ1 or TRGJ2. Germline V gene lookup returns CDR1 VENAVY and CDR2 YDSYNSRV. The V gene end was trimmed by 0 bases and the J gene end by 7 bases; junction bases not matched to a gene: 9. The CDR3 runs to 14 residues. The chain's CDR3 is CATWDRYLGYKKLF. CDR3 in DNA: TGTGCCACCTGGGATAGGTATTTGGGATATAAGAAACTCTTT.

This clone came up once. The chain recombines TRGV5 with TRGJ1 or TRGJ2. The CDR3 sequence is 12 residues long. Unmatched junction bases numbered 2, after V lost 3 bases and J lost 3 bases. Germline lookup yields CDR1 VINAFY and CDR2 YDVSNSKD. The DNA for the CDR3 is TGTGCCACCTGGGACTTTTATTATAAGAAACTCTTT. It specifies CATWDFYYKKLF.

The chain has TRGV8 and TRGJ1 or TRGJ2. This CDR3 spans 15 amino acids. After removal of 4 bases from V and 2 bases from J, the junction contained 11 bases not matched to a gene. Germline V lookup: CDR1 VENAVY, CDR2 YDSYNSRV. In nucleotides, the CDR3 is TGTGCCACCTGGGACGAGGGAGCGGATTATTATAAGAAACTCTTT. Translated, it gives CATWDEGADYYKKLF.